These 8 T cell receptor beta chains share one sample of origin, sequenced in a study of shared clonotypes between healthy human individuals. This table comes from immunoSEQ multiplex PCR, and its TCRdb copy is limited to in-frame clones, with some not included. This sample has 2 million to 2.5 million clones, with over 85% found just once. Sample: naive CD4+ T cells sorted from blood. Indicated subset: CD45RA+ positively selected. All receptors derive from a man in his late teens or twenties in good health.

The chain uses TRBV6-1 and TRBJ1-4; 12 nucleotides match TRBD1. The CDR3 spans 15 residues. Germline assignment: CDR1 MNHNS and CDR2 SASEGT. V lost 3 bases and J lost 7; bases outside the gene matches: 3. The CDR3 DNA sequence: TGTGCCAGCAGTGACGGGACAGGGGGCGGTGAAAAACTGTTTTTT. It is translated as CASSDGTGGGEKLFF.

The chain recombines TRBV6-4 with TRBJ2-1, with D uncertain. V lost 5 bases, J lost 12 bases, and 14 bases lay in between. Germline CDR1 and CDR2: MRHNA and SNTAGT. CDR3 length: 12 residues. The CDR3 sequence is CASSSDGRRQFF. As DNA, the CDR3 is TGTGCCAGCAGTTCGGACGGCCGTCGGCAGTTCTTC.

The V gene is TRBV21-1, the J gene TRBJ2-7; TRBD1, the table's D call, was not compared with the DNA. TRBV21-1 constitutes a pseudogene. The CDR3 length is 14 residues. The CDR3 sequence is CASSDSKGRLEQYF. The CDR3 bases are TGTGCCAGCAGCGACTCAAAGGGGCGGCTCGAGCAGTACTTC.

This clone was counted a single time. The rearrangement links TRBV10-3 to TRBJ2-3, with D perhaps TRBD1 (6 bases). Trimming removed 5 bases at V and 2 bases at J, with 8 bases between. Looked up from germline, CDR1 is ENHRY and CDR2 is SYGVKD. CDR3 length: 13 residues. The CDR3 loop reads CAISWTATDTQYF. The CDR3 DNA reads as TGTGCCATCAGTTGGACAGCCACAGATACGCAGTATTTT.

The genes are TRBV19 and TRBJ2-1; D is possibly TRBD1 or TRBD2 (5 bases each). Germline V lookup: CDR1 LNHDA, CDR2 SQIVND (reference sequence). The CDR3 is made up of 15 amino acids. The V end lost 6 bases, the J end lost 2 bases, and 14 bases lay between the germline ends. The CDR3 loop is CASSPMGTPYNEQFF. The DNA of the CDR3 is TGTGCCAGTAGCCCCATGGGGACGCCCTACAATGAGCAGTTCTTC.

This clone came up once. The chain is built from TRBV10-3 and TRBJ2-2, with TRBD2 identical over 10 bases. This CDR3 is 18 amino acids long. Unmatched junction bases numbered 12, after V lost 4 bases and J lost 4 bases. CDR1 is ENHRY, CDR2 SYGVKD, per germline. The CDR3 reads CAISAKAGGGRGTGELFF. In DNA form, the CDR3 reads TGTGCCATCAGTGCGAAAGCGGGAGGGGGCCGAGGCACCGGGGAGCTGTTTTTT.

The chain uses TRBV19 and TRBJ2-2; 8 bases agree with TRBD2. Germline assignment: CDR1 LNHDA and CDR2 SQIVND (reference sequence). The trim removed 3 bases at V and 6 bases at J, leaving 9 bases unmatched. The CDR3 extends over 16 amino acids. CDR3 coding DNA: TGTGCCAGTAGTATTTTGGCGGGGGGTTCCCCCGGGGAGCTGTTTTTT. Protein product: CASSILAGGSPGELFF.

The CDR3 DNA reads TGTGCCAGCAGTTACGCACATCGGAACACTGAAGCTTTCTTT. This encodes CASSYAHRNTEAFF. The chain uses TRBV6-6 and TRBJ1-1; the D is unclear. CDR1 and CDR2 (germline): MNHNY, SVGAGI (reference sequence). This CDR3 has 14 amino acids. Trimming pared 2 bases from V and 1 base from J, leaving 8 bases between.